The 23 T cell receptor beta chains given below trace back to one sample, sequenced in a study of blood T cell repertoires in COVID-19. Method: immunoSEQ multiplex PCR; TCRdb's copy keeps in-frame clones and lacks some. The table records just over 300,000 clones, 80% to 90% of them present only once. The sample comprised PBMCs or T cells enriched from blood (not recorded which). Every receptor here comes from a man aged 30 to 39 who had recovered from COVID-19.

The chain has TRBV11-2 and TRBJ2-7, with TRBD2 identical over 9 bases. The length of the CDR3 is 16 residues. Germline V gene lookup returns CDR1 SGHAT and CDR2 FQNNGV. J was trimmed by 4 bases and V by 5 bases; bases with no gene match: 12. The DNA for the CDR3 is TGTGCCAGCAGCACCCTGGGGCTAGCGGGGACATACGAGCAGTACTTC. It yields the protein CASSTLGLAGTYEQYF.

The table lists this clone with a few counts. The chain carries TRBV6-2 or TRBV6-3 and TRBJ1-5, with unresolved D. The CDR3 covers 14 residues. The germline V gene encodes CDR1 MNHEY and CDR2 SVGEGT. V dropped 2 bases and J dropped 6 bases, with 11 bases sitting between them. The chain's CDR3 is CASSYMSNGQPQHF. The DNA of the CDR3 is TGTGCCAGCAGTTACATGAGTAACGGTCAGCCCCAGCATTTT.

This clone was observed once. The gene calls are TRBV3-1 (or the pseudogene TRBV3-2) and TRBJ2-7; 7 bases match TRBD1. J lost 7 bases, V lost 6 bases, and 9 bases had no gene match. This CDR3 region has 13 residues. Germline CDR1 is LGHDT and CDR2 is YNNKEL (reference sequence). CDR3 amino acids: CASSGTVTPEQYF. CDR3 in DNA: TGTGCCAGCAGTGGGACAGTAACTCCTGAGCAGTACTTC.

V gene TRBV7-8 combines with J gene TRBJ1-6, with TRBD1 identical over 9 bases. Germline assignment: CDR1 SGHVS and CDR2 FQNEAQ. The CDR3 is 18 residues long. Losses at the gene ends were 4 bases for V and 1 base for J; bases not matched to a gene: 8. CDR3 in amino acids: CASSSGQGKGSYNSPLHF. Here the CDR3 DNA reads TGTGCCAGCAGCTCCGGACAGGGGAAAGGGTCCTATAATTCACCCCTCCACTTT. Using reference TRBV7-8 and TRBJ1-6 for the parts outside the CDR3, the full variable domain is GAGVSQSPRYKVAKRGQDVALRCDPISGHVSLFWYQQALGQGPEFLTYFQNEAQLDKSGLPSDRFFAERPEGSVSTLKIQRTQQEDSAVYLCASSSGQGKGSYNSPLHFGNGTRLTVT.

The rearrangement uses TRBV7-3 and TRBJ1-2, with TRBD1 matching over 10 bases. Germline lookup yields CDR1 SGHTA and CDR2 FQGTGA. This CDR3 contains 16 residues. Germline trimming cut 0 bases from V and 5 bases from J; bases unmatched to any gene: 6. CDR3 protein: CASSLTGPGQGYGYTF. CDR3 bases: TGTGCCAGCAGCTTAACAGGTCCGGGACAGGGGTATGGCTACACCTTC.

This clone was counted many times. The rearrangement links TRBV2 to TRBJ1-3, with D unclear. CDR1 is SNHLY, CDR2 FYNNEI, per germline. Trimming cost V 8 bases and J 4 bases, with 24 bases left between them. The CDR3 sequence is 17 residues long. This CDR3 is CASHKEGTLRGGNTIYF. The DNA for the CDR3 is TGTGCCAGCCATAAGGAGGGTACCTTGCGAGGGGGAAACACCATATATTTT.

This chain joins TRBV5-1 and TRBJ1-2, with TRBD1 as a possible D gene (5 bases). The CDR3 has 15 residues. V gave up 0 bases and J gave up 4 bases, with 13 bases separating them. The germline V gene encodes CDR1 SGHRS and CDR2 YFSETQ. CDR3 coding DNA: TGCGCCAGCAGCTTGGTTGTAGGGGATGGCTATGGCTACACCTTC. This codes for CASSLVVGDGYGYTF.

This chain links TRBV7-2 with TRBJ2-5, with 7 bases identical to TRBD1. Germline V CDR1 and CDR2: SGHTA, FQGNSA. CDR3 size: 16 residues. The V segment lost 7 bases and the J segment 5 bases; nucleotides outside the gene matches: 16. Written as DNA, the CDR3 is TGTGCCAGCACTCTCACGACAGGGACCCCCCGGGAGACCCAGTACTTC. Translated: CASTLTTGTPRETQYF.

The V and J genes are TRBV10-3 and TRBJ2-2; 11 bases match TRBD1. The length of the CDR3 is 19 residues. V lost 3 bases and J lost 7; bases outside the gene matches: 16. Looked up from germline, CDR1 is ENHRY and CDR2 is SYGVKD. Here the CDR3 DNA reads TGTGCCATCAGTGATAGTAGGACAGGGGGCGAGCCGGTATTCGGGGAGCTGTTTTTT. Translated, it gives CAISDSRTGGEPVFGELFF.

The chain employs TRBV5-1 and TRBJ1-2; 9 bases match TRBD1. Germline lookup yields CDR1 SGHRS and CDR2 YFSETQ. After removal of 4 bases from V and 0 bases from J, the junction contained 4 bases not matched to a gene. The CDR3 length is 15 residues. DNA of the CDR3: TGCGCCAGCAGCCCAGGGACAGGGCCTAACTATGGCTACACCTTC. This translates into CASSPGTGPNYGYTF.

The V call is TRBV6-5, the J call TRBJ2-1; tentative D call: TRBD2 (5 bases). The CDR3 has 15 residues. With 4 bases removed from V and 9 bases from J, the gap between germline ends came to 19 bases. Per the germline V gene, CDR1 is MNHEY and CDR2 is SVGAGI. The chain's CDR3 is CASSSRVVHLSEQFF. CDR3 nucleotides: TGTGCCAGCAGTTCGAGGGTTGTCCACCTCTCTGAGCAGTTCTTC.

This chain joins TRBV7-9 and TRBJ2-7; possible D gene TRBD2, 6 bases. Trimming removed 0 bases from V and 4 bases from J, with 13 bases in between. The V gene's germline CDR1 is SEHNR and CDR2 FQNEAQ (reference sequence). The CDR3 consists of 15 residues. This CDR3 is CASSLALPGVYEQYF. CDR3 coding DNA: TGTGCCAGCAGCTTAGCATTACCGGGGGTTTACGAGCAGTACTTC. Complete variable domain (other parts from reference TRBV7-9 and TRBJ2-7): DTGVSQNPRHKITKRGQNVTFRCDPISEHNRLYWYRQTLGQGPEFLTYFQNEAQLEKSRLLSDRFSAERPKGSFSTLEIQRTEQGDSAMYLCASSLALPGVYEQYFGPGTRLTVT.

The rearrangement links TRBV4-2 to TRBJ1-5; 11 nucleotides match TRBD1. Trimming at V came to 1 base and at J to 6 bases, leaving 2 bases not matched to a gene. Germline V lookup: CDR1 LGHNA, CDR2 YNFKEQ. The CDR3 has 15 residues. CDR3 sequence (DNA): TGTGCCAGCAGCCAAGGGGGACAGGGGGGTCAGCCCCAGCATTTT. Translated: CASSQGGQGGQPQHF.

CDR3 in amino acids: CAISEPRDSKNSNQPQHF. The CDR3 coding sequence is TGTGCCATCAGTGAGCCCCGGGACAGCAAGAATAGCAATCAGCCCCAGCATTTT. This sequence joins TRBV10-3 and TRBJ1-5; 7 bases are a match to TRBD1. Germline V lookup: CDR1 ENHRY, CDR2 SYGVKD. The CDR3 is 18 amino acids. Trimming cost V 2 bases and J 0 bases; bases outside gene matches: 10.

The CDR3 sequence: CASSRSSGGNQPQHF. The CDR3 DNA sequence: TGCGCCAGCAGCCGATCCTCGGGGGGCAATCAGCCCCAGCATTTT. The chain employs TRBV4-1 and TRBJ1-5; a weak D match, TRBD1 (5 bases). In germline, CDR1 is MGHRA, CDR2 YSYEKL. V was pared by 4 bases and J by 2 bases, with 12 bases between. CDR3 length: 15 residues.

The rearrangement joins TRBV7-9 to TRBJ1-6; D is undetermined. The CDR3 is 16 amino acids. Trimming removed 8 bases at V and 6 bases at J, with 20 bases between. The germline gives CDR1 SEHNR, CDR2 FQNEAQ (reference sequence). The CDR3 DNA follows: TGTGCCAGCCAAAAGGGCCAGACTAGCCTTAATTCACCCCTCCACTTT. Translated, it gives CASQKGQTSLNSPLHF.

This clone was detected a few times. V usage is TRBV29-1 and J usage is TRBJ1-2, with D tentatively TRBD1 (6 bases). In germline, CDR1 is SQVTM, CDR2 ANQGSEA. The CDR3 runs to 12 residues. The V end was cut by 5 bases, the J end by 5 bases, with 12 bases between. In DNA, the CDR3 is TGCAGCGTTCCACAGGGAAATTATGGCTACACCTTC. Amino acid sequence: CSVPQGNYGYTF.

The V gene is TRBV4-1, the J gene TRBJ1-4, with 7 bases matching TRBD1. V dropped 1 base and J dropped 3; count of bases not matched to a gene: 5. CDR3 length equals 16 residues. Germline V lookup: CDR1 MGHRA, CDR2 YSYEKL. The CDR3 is CASSQASGTANEKLFF. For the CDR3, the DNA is TGCGCCAGCAGCCAAGCATCCGGGACAGCTAATGAAAAACTGTTTTTT.

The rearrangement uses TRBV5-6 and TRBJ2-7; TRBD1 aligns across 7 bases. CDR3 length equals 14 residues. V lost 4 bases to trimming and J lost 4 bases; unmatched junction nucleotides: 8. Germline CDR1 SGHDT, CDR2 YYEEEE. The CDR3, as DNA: TGTGCCAGCAGCCCCCGACAGGGATTGTACGAGCAGTACTTC. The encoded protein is CASSPRQGLYEQYF.

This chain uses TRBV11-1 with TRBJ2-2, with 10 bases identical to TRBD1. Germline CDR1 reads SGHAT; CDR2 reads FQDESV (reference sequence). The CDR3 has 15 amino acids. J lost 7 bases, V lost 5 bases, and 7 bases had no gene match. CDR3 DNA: TGTGCCAGCAGCCTAAGACAGGGGGCGAGCGGGGAGCTGTTTTTT. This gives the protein CASSLRQGASGELFF.

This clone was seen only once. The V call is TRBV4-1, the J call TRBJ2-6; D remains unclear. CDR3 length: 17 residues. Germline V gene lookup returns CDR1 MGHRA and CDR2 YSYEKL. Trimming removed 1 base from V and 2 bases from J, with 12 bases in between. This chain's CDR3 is CASSQVYLAAGANVLTF. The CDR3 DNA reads TGCGCCAGCAGCCAAGTCTACCTCGCCGCTGGGGCCAACGTCCTGACTTTC.

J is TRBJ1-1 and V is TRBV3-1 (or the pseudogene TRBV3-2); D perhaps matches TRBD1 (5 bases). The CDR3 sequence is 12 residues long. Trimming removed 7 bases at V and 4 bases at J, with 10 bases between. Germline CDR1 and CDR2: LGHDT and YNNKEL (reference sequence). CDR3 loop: CASNLGGTEAFF. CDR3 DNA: TGTGCCAGCAATCTCGGGGGCACTGAAGCTTTCTTT.

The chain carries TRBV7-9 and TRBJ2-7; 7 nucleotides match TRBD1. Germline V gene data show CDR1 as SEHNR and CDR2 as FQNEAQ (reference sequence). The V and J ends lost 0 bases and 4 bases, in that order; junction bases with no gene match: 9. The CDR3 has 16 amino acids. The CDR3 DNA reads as TGTGCCAGCAGCTTAGCGCGTAGCAGGGGGTCTTACGAGCAGTACTTC. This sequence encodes CASSLARSRGSYEQYF.